This passage covers 8 T cell receptor beta chains from one sample sequenced in a study of patients and donors after allogeneic stem cell transplantation. TCRdb analysed the RT-PCR reads with MiXCR anew, one entry per CDR3 protein. There are about 1,900 distinct CDR3 sequences in the sample; 4% to 5% occur only once, and 25% to 30% lies in the top ten. The sequenced sample was blood, either unsorted or a sorted T cell fraction (not recorded which). Source of these receptors: a human donor who was either an allogeneic HSCT recipient or a stem cell or donor lymphocyte infusion donor (not recorded which). It is not recorded whose cells these are; they may come from a transplant donor.

By share of the sample, this clonotype is medium-sized. The chain uses TRBV19 and TRBJ2-2; 7 positions match TRBD1. This CDR3 has 12 residues. Unmatched junction bases numbered 3, after V lost 6 bases and J lost 8 bases. Per the germline V gene, CDR1 is LNHDA and CDR2 is SQIVND (reference sequence). In nucleotides, the CDR3 is TGTGCCAGTAGCACAGGGGATGGGGAGCTGTTTTTT. Translating gives CASSTGDGELFF.

This clonotype was found a few times. The chain links TRBV7-9 to TRBJ1-1; D call uncertain. The CDR3 extends over 10 amino acids. Germline V gives CDR1 SEHNR, CDR2 FQNEAQ (reference sequence). Deletions cut 8 bases from V and 5 bases from J, with 6 bases between. CDR3 coding DNA: TGTGCCAGCTCCGGGACTGAAGCTTTCTTT. Translating it yields CASSGTEAFF.

This clonotype ranks as medium-sized (0.01 to 0.1%). CDR3 coding DNA: TGTGCCAGCAGGCGGACAGGGGGAGATGGAGAGACCCAGTACTTC. It codes for CASRRTGGDGETQYF. This chain connects TRBV6-1 to TRBJ2-5; 10 bases align to TRBD1. Per germline, CDR1 MNHNS and CDR2 SASEGT. The V and J ends lost 6 bases and 4 bases, in that order; junction bases with no gene match: 8. The CDR3 is 15 amino acids.

Relative to its sample, this clonotype is medium-sized (0.01 to 0.1%). This rearrangement joins TRBV7-2 to TRBJ2-1; 7 nucleotides line up with TRBD1. Unmatched junction bases numbered 4, after V lost 5 bases and J lost 6 bases. Germline assignment: CDR1 SGHTA and CDR2 FQGNSA. The CDR3 is 13 residues long. The CDR3 protein is CASSRGQFNEQFF. CDR3 nucleotide sequence: TGTGCCAGCAGCAGGGGACAGTTCAATGAGCAGTTCTTC.

This clonotype was counted between two and nine times. The chain is built from TRBV7-8 and TRBJ2-5; D gene ambiguous. The CDR3 covers 12 residues. CDR1 is SGHVS, CDR2 FQNEAQ, per germline. V gave up 6 bases and J gave up 2 bases, with 7 bases separating them. Written as DNA, the CDR3 is TGTGCCAGCAGAAAACTGCAAGAGACCCAGTACTTC. Its translation: CASRKLQETQYF.

This clonotype is categorized as large. V gene TRBV20-1 combines with J gene TRBJ2-7; 8 bases fit TRBD2. The CDR3 length is 15 residues. Germline CDR1 DFQATT, CDR2 SNEGSKA (reference sequence). J was trimmed by 4 bases and V by 5 bases; bases with no gene match: 13. In DNA form, the CDR3 reads TGCAGTGCTCCTGCCGAGCGGGAGAGCTTTTACGAGCAGTACTTC. Encoded protein: CSAPAERESFYEQYF.

The V and J genes are TRBV6-2 or TRBV6-3 and TRBJ2-2; TRBD1 matches 8 bases. The germline V gene encodes CDR1 MNHEY and CDR2 SVGEGT. This CDR3 is built from 17 residues. V shed 2 bases and J 5 bases; nucleotides not matched to a gene: 10. The CDR3 nucleotides are TGTGCCAGCAGTTACCACGACTCGGGACAGGCAACCGGGGAGCTGTTTTTT. Its protein is CASSYHDSGQATGELFF.

This clonotype was detected a few times. The junction departs from germline at one end; a sequencing error may be responsible. The chain has TRBV6-6 and TRBJ1-6; TRBD1 matches at 7 bases. The CDR3 spans 16 residues. Germline loops: CDR1 MNHNY, CDR2 SVGAGI (reference sequence). This chain's CDR3 is CASSYSPRGHNSPLHF. The CDR3 nucleotides are TGTGCCAGTAGTTACTCACCGAGGGGGCATAATTCACCCCTCCACTTT.